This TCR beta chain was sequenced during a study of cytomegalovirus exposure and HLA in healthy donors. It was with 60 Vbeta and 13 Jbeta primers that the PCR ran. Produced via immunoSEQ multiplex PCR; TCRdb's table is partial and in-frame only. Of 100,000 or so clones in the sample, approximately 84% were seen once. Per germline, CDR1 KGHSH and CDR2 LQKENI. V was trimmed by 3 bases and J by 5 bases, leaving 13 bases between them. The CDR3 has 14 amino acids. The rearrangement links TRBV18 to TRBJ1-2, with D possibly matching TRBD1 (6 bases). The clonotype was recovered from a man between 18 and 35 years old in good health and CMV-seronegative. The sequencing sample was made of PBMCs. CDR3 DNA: TGTGCCAGCTCACCCGAACAGGGAGGGTATGGCTACACCTTC. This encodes CASSPEQGGYGYTF.